Listed below are T cell receptor beta chains from one sample, sequenced in a study of blood T cell repertoires in COVID-19. The table came from immunoSEQ multiplex PCR; TCRdb's copy has only in-frame clones and leaves some out. This table holds about 300,000 clones, 80% to 90% found once. The material sequenced was PBMCs or T cells enriched from blood (not recorded which). The source is a man younger than 40 who had recovered from COVID-19. CDR3s include the opening cysteine and the closing phenylalanine or tryptophan. Each record gives: J gene, V gene, CDR3 protein.

TRBJ1-6	TRBV3-1/TRBV3-2	CASSQITYNSPLHF
TRBJ2-2	TRBV30	CAWRDTRSNTGELFF
TRBJ1-1	TRBV30	CADRDRTNTEAFF
TRBJ2-2	TRBV7-9	CASSSQGQGSKPNTGELFF
TRBJ2-7	TRBV5-1	CASSLVAGGVYEQYF
TRBJ1-6	TRBV29-1	CSGDRGPEGSPLHF
TRBJ1-1	TRBV19	CASSIFGGLDTEAFF
TRBJ1-6	TRBV19	CASKAGQNNSPLHF
TRBJ2-1	TRBV7-6	CASSLGATWRGVHNEQFF
TRBJ2-1	TRBV7-3	CASSFSGTDNNEQFF
TRBJ1-4	TRBV7-9	CASSLVLLQGSKTNEKLFF
TRBJ2-1	TRBV11-2	CASSPSGPYNEQFF
TRBJ1-1	TRBV10-3	CAISQRAGGGGTEAFF
TRBJ1-1	TRBV4-3	CASSQTGARRAFF
TRBJ2-7	TRBV5-1	CASSFFQGPNEQYF
TRBJ1-5	TRBV3-1/TRBV3-2	CASSQGGLGSQPQHF
TRBJ1-2	TRBV7-2	CASSPRDANYGYTF
TRBJ1-5	TRBV7-2	CASSLQGAVGNQPQHF
TRBJ1-4	TRBV2	CASSEGGGKANEKLFF
TRBJ2-7	TRBV5-3	CARSLSQGTYEQYF